This T cell receptor beta chain was documented in a study of T cells in Graves' hyperthyroidism and ophthalmopathy. This clonotype was counted a few times. RNA transcripts yielded amplified TCR beta CDR3 regions. First-round RT-PCR with HTBI primers amplified the TCR CDR3 region. Using its own MiXCR run on the multiplex PCR reads, TCRdb lists one record per CDR3 protein. The sample lists hundreds of thousands of distinct CDR3 sequences; 15% to 20% were seen once. Sequenced sample: blood. The source is a middle-aged man with Graves' ophthalmopathy.

The DNA for the CDR3 is TGCGCCAGCGCTAGACAGAACCTCCAAGAGACCCAGTACTTC. It is translated as CASARQNLQETQYF. The chain has TRBV5-1 and TRBJ2-5, with D possibly TRBD1 on 5 matching bases. Trimming took 7 bases from V and 1 from J, leaving 14 bases between them. CDR3 size: 14 residues. From germline, CDR1 is SGHRS and CDR2 YFSETQ.